This T cell receptor beta chain is from a study of blood T cells in healthy people across ages. It was roughly 10 milliliters of peripheral blood that were drawn from each donor. Per the germline V gene, CDR1 is LNHDA and CDR2 is SQIVND (reference sequence). V was pared by 4 bases and J by 6 bases, with 17 bases between. This CDR3 has 15 amino acids. This clonotype was detected once. The antigen is undetermined. Notes on the study in general: Unsorted PBMC material precluded a definitive naive versus antigen-experienced comparison.

Through a sample-barcoded 5' primer and a J-beta primer mix, a second PCR was run for 7 to 11 cycles. Researchers report that a template-switch adaptor with 12 random nucleotides tagged each cDNA molecule. A minimum of 2.5 million CDR3-containing paired-end reads was obtained for each sample. TCRdb called the 5' RACE reads again in MiXCR, with one record for every CDR3 protein. The sample records 1.5 million to 2 million distinct CDR3 sequences, about 49% being singletons. V and J are TRBV19 and TRBJ2-3, with D perhaps matching TRBD2 (5 bases). The receptor comes from a woman aged 40-49 years in good health. Material: blood. The CDR3 sequence is CASSTRGSGMDTQYF. CDR3 DNA sequence: TGTGCCAGTAGTACCCGAGGGTCGGGGATGGATACGCAGTATTTT. The full variable domain, in which reference TRBV19 and TRBJ2-3 provide the parts outside the CDR3, is DGGITQSPKYLFRKEGQNVTLSCEQNLNHDAMYWYRQDPGQGLRLIYYSQIVNDFQKGDIAEGYSVSREKKESFPLTVTSAQKNPTAFYLCASSTRGSGMDTQYFGPGTRLTVL.